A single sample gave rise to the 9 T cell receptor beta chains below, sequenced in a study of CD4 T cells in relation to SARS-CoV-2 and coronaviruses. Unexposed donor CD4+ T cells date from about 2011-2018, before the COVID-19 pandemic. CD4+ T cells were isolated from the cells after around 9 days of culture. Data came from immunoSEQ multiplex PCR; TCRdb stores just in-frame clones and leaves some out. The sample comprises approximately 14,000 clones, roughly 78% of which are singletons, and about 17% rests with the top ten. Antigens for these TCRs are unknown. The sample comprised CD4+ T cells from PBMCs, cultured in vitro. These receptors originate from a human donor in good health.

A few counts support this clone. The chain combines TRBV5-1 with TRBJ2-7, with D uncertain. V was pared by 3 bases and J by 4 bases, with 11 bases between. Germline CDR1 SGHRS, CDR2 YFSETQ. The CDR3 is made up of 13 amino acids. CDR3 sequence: CASSSPMDYEQYF. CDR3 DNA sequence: TGCGCCAGCAGCTCTCCGATGGATTACGAGCAGTACTTC. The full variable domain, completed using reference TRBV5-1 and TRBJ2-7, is KAGVTQTPRYLIKTRGQQVTLSCSPISGHRSVSWYQQTPGQGLQFLFEYFSETQRNKGNFPGRFSGRQFSNSRSEMNVSTLELGDSALYLCASSSPMDYEQYFGPGTRLTVT.

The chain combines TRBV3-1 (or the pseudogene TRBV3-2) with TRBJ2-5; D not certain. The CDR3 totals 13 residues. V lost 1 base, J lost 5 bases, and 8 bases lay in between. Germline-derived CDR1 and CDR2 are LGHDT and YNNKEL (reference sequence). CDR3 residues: CASSQAYRETQYF. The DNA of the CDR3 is TGTGCCAGCAGCCAAGCGTATCGGGAGACCCAGTACTTC.

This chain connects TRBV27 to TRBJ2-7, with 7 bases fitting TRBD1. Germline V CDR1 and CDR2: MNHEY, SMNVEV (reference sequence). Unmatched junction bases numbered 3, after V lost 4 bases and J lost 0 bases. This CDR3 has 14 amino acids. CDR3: CASSSRDSSYEQYF. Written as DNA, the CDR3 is TGTGCCAGCAGTTCGAGGGACAGCTCCTACGAGCAGTACTTC.

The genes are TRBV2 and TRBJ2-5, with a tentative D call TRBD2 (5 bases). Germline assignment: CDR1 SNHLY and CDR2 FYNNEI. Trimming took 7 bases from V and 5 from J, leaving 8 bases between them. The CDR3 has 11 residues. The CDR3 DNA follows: TGTGCCAGCACCACTAGGGAGACCCAGTACTTC. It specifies CASTTRETQYF.

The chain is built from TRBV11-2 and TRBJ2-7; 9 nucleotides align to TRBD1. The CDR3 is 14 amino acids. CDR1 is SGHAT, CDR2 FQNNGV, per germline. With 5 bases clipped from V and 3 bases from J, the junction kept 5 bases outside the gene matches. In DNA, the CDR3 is TGTGCCAGCAGCGTACCGGGACAGGGCTACGAGCAGTACTTC. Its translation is CASSVPGQGYEQYF.

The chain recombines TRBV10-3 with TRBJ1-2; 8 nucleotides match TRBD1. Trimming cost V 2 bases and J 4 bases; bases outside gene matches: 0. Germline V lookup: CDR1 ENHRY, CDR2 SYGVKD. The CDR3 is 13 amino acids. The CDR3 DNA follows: TGTGCCATCAGTGAGGACAGGGGCTATGGCTACACCTTC. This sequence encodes CAISEDRGYGYTF.

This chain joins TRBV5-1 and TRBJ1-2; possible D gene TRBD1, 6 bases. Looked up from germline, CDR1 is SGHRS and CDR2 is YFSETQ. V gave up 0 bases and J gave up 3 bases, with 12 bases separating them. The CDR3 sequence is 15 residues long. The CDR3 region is CASSLGGPSDYGYTF. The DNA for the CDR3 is TGCGCCAGCAGCTTGGGGGGGCCGTCAGACTATGGCTACACCTTC.

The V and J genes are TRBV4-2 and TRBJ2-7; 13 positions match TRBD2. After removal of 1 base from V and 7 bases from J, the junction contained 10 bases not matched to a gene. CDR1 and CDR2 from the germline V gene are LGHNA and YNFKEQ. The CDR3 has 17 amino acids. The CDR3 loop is CASSQGLGLAGEGEQYF. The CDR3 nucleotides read TGTGCCAGCAGCCAAGGTTTAGGACTAGCGGGAGAAGGAGAGCAGTACTTC.

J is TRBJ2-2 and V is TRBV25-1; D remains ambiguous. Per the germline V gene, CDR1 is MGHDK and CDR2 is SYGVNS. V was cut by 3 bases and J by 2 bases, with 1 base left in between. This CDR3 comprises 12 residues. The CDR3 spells CASSDNTGELFF. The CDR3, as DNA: TGTGCCAGCAGTGACAACACCGGGGAGCTGTTTTTT.